This T cell receptor beta chain was sequenced for a study of beta chain features in type 1 diabetes. Regarding the study as a whole: A greater similarity of naive, central memory and Treg TCRB repertoires was seen among patients than among healthy donors. The study found moderately but significantly shorter TCRB CDR3s in all four CD4+ subsets of Type 1 diabetes patients. Any PCR bias toward short templates would affect both groups alike.

Expressed TCRB transcripts were sequenced after all isolated RNA was converted to cDNA. TCRdb keeps only in-frame clones here, not all; method: immunoSEQ multiplex PCR. The sample consists of 200,000 to 300,000 clones, about 63% of them appearing once. Sorted CD4+ subsets: naive, central memory, regulatory, stem cell-like memory (CD45RO/CCR7/CD25/CD127/CD95/CD27 panel). Concerning this clone itself: What it recognizes is unknown.

The trim removed 8 bases at V and 7 bases at J, leaving 4 bases unmatched. Germline CDR1 is MNHEY and CDR2 is SVGAGI. This CDR3 region has 13 residues. Sequences were obtained from naive CD4+ T cells from blood. This receptor was obtained from a man aged 25 to 45 in good health. The chain uses TRBV6-5 and TRBJ1-5, with 11 bases that match TRBD1. Here the CDR3 DNA reads TGTGCCAGCGGGACAGGGGGGAGGCAGCCCCAGCATTTT. It specifies CASGTGGRQPQHF.